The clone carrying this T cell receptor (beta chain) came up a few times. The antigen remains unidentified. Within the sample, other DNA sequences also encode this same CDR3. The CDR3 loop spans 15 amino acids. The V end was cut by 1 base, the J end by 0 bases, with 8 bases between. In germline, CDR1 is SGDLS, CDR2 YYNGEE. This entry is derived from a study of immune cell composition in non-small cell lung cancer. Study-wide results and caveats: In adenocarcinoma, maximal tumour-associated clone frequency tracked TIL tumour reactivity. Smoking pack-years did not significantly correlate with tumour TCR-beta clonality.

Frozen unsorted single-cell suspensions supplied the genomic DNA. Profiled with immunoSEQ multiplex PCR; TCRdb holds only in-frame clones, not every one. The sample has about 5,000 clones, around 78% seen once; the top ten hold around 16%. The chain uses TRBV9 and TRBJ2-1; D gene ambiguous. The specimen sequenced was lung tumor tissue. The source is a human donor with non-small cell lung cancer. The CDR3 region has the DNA TGTGCCAGCAGCGTAAAAACGAGCTCCTACAATGAGCAGTTCTTC. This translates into CASSVKTSSYNEQFF.